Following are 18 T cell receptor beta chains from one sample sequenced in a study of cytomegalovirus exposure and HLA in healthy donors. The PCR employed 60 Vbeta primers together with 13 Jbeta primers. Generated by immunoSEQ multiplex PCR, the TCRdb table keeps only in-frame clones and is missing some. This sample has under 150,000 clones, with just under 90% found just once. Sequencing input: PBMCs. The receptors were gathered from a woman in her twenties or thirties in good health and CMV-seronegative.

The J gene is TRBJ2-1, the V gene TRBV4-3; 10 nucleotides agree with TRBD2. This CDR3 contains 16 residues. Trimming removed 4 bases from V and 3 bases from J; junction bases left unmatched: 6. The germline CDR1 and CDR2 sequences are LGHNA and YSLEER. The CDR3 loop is CASSPVGTSVYNEQFF. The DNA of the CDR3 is TGCGCCAGCAGCCCTGTCGGGACTAGCGTCTACAATGAGCAGTTCTTC.

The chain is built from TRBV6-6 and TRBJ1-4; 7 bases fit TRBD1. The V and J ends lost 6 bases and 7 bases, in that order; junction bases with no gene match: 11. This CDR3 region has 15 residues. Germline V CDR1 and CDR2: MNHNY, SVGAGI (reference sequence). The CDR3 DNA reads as TGTGCCAGCAGCCCTCGACAGGGTCTGGGTGAAAAACTGTTTTTT. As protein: CASSPRQGLGEKLFF.

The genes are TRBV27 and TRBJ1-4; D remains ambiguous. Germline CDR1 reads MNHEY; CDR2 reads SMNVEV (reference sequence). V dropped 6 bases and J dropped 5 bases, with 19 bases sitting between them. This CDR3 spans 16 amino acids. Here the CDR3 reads CASSPSETPANEKLFF. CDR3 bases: TGTGCCAGCAGCCCCTCTGAGACACCCGCAAATGAAAAACTGTTTTTT.

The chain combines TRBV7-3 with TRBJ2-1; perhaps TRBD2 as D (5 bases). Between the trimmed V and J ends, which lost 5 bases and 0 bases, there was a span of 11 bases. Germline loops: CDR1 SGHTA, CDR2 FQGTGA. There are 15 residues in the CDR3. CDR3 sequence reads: CASSIGVGSYNEQFF. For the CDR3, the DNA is TGTGCCAGCAGCATCGGGGTAGGCTCCTACAATGAGCAGTTCTTC.

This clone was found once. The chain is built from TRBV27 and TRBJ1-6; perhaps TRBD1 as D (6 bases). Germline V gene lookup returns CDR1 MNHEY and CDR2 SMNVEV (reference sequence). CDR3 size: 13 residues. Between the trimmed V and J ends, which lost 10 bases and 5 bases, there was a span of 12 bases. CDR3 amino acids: CATRDTDNSPLHF. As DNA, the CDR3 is TGTGCCACCAGGGACACGGATAATTCACCCCTCCACTTT.

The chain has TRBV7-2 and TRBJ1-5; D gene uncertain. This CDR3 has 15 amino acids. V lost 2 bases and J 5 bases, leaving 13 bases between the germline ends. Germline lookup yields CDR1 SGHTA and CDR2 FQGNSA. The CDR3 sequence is CASSLRTLDDQPQHF. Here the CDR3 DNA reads TGTGCCAGCAGCTTACGGACTCTCGATGATCAGCCCCAGCATTTT. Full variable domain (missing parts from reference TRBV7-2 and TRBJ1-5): GAGVSQSPSNKVTEKGKDVELRCDPISGHTALYWYRQSLGQGLEFLIYFQGNSAPDKSGLPSDRFSAERTGGSVSTLTIQRTQQEDSAVYLCASSLRTLDDQPQHFGDGTRLSIL.

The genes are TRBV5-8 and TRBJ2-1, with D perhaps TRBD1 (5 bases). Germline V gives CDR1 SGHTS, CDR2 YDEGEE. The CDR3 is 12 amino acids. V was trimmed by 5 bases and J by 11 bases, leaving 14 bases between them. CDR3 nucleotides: TGTGCCAGCAGTTCTGTAGGGGTGAAGCAGTTCTTC. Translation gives CASSSVGVKQFF.

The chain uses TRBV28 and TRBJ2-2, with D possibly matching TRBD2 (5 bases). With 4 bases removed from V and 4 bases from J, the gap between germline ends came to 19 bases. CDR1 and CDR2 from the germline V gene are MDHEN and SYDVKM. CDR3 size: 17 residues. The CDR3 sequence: CASSSAYAGLGTGELFF. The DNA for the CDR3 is TGTGCCAGCAGTTCCGCCTATGCGGGCCTAGGCACCGGGGAGCTGTTTTTT.

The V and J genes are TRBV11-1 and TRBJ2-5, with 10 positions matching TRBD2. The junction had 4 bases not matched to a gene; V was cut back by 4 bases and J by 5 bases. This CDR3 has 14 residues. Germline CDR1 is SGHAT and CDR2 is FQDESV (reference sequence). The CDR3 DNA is TGTGCCAGCAGCTCCCAGACTAGCGGGGAGACCCAGTACTTC. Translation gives CASSSQTSGETQYF.

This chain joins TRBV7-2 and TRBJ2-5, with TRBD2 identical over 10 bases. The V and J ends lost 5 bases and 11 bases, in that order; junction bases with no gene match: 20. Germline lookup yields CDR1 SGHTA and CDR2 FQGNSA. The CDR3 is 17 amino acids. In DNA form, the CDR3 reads TGTGCCAGCAGCCCTTTCGGGACTAGCGCCCCGTCATCGAAGCAGTACTTC. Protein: CASSPFGTSAPSSKQYF.

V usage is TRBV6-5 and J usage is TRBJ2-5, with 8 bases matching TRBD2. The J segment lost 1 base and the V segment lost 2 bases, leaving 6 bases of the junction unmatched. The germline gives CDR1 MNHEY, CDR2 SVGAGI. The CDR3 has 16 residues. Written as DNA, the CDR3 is TGTGCCAGCAGTTACCGGGGGGGTCCACCCCAAGAGACCCAGTACTTC. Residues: CASSYRGGPPQETQYF.

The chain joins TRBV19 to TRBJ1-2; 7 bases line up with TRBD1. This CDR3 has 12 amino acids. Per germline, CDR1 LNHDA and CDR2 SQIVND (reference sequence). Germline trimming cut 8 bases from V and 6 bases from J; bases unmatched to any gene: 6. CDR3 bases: TGTGCCAGTTGGGGACAGCTTCATGGCTACACCTTC. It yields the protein CASWGQLHGYTF.

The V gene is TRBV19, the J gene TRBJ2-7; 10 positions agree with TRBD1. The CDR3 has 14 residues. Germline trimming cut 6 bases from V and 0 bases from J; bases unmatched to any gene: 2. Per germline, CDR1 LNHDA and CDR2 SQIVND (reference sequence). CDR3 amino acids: CASSGTGDSYEQYF. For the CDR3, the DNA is TGTGCCAGTAGCGGGACAGGGGACTCCTACGAGCAGTACTTC.

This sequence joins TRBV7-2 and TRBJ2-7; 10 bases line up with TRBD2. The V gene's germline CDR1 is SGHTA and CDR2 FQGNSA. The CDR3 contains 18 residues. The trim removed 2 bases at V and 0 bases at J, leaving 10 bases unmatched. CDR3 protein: CASSLPFSGGNLSYEQYF. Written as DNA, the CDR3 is TGTGCCAGCAGCTTACCTTTTAGCGGGGGGAACCTCTCCTACGAGCAGTACTTC.

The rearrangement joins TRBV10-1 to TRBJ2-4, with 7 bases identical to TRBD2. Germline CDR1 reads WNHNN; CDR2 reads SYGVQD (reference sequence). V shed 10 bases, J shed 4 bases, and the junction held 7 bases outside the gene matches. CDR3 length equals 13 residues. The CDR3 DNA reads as TGCGCCATCTTTAGCGGGCGAAAAAACATTCAGTACTTC. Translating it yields CAIFSGRKNIQYF.

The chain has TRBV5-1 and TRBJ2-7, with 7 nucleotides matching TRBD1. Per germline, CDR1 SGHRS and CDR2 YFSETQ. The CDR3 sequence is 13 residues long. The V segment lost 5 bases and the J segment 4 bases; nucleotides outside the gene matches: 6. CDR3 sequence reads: CASRRPGQYEQYF. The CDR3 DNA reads TGCGCCAGCAGGCGACCGGGACAGTACGAGCAGTACTTC.

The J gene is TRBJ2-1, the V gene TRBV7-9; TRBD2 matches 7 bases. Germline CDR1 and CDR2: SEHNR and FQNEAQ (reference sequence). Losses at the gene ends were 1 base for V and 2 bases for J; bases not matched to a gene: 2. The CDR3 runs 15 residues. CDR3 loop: CASSLGSGTYNEQFF. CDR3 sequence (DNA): TGTGCCAGCAGCTTAGGGAGCGGGACCTACAATGAGCAGTTCTTC. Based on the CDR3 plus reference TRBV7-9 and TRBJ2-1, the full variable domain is DTGVSQNPRHKITKRGQNVTFRCDPISEHNRLYWYRQTLGQGPEFLTYFQNEAQLEKSRLLSDRFSAERPKGSFSTLEIQRTEQGDSAMYLCASSLGSGTYNEQFFGPGTRLTVL.

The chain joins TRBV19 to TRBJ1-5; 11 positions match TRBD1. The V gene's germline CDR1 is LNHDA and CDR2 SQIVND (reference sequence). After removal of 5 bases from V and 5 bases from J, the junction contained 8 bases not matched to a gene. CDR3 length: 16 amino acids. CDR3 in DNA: TGTGCCAGTAGTCCCAGGGGACAGGGGGGTGATCAGCCCCAGCATTTT. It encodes CASSPRGQGGDQPQHF.